The 32 T cell receptor beta chains below all came from one sample that was sequenced in a study of OX40 agonist ivuxolimab in advanced cancers. The library relied on the immunoSEQ multiplex PCR assay. TCRdb obtained this table from immuneACCESS and retained in-frame rearrangements with V and J assigned. These tables miss some clones; where compared with another copy, unresolved V genes account for less than half of the shortfall, and the remainder is unexplained. This sample comprises roughly 28,000 clones, 82% of them detected only once. Of the sample, about 19% is held by the ten largest clones. The sequencing used CD4+ or CD8+ T cells sorted from blood, collected in a trial of the OX40 agonist ivuxolimab. These receptors came from an adult with an advanced solid tumor such as melanoma, head and neck, liver or kidney cancer.

V gene TRBV7-9 combines with J gene TRBJ2-1; 9 nucleotides align to TRBD1. The CDR3 covers 15 residues. With V trimmed by 6 bases and J by 8 bases, 11 bases remained unmatched. Germline assignment: CDR1 SEHNR and CDR2 FQNEAQ (reference sequence). DNA of the CDR3: TGTGCCAGCAGTTACGGACAGGGGCTTTCAGATGAGCAGTTCTTC. Its translation: CASSYGQGLSDEQFF. The full variable domain, with the rest looked up from reference TRBV7-9 and TRBJ2-1, is DTGVSQNPRHKITKRGQNVTFRCDPISEHNRLYWYRQTLGQGPEFLTYFQNEAQLEKSRLLSDRFSAERPKGSFSTLEIQRTEQGDSAMYLCASSYGQGLSDEQFFGPGTRLTVL.

V gene TRBV4-1 combines with J gene TRBJ1-5; 9 nucleotides agree with TRBD1. The CDR3 has 18 amino acids. Per the germline V gene, CDR1 is MGHRA and CDR2 is YSYEKL. V shed 1 base, J shed 0 bases, and the junction held 7 bases outside the gene matches. The chain's CDR3 is CASSQAGTGIYSNQPQHF. The CDR3 DNA sequence: TGCGCCAGCAGCCAAGCGGGGACAGGGATATATAGCAATCAGCCCCAGCATTTT.

This clone was picked up a small number of times. The chain joins TRBV29-1 to TRBJ1-1, with D possibly being TRBD1 (5 bases). Trimming shortened V by 7 bases and J by 5 bases, and 17 bases separated the two germline ends. Germline values: CDR1 SQVTM, CDR2 ANQGSEA. The CDR3 totals 13 residues. The CDR3 sequence is CSAVVGAGTEAFF. CDR3 nucleotides: TGCAGCGCCGTAGTTGGGGCGGGAACTGAAGCTTTCTTT.

The chain recombines TRBV27 with TRBJ2-1; 7 bases match TRBD2. J gave up 8 bases and V 3 bases, and 7 bases lay outside the gene matches. CDR3 length: 14 amino acids. CDR1 is MNHEY and CDR2 is SMNVEV in the germline V gene (reference sequence). The CDR3 loop is CASSLRTGGYEQFF. DNA of the CDR3: TGTGCCAGCAGTTTGCGGACCGGGGGGTATGAGCAGTTCTTC.

The V gene is TRBV7-9, the J gene TRBJ2-7; 8 positions agree with TRBD2. This CDR3 comprises 15 residues. Germline V gives CDR1 SEHNR, CDR2 FQNEAQ (reference sequence). V shed 5 bases, J shed 2 bases, and the junction held 8 bases outside the gene matches. The CDR3 reads CASSMSGRRPYEQYF. The CDR3 DNA sequence: TGTGCCAGCAGCATGAGCGGGAGAAGGCCCTACGAGCAGTACTTC.

This chain joins TRBV7-6 and TRBJ2-5; D assignment may be TRBD1 or TRBD2 (6 bases each). Trimming cost V 3 bases and J 2 bases, with 13 bases left between them. CDR1 and CDR2 from the germline V gene are SGHVS and FNYEAQ. This CDR3 is built from 15 residues. The CDR3, as DNA: TGTGCCAGCAGCTTGTCCGGCGGGACACAAGAGACCCAGTACTTC. It is translated as CASSLSGGTQETQYF. Filled out from reference TRBV7-6 and TRBJ2-5, the complete variable domain reads GAGVSQSPRYKVTKRGQDVALRCDPISGHVSLYWYRQALGQGPEFLTYFNYEAQQDKSGLPNDRFSAERPEGSISTLTIQRTEQRDSAMYRCASSLSGGTQETQYFGPGTRLLVL.

V gene TRBV7-9 combines with J gene TRBJ2-1; D possibly matches TRBD1 or TRBD2 (6 bases each). Trimming cost V 3 bases and J 7 bases, with 16 bases left between them. The length of the CDR3 is 15 residues. CDR1 and CDR2 from the germline V gene are SEHNR and FQNEAQ (reference sequence). CDR3: CASSLTGALGNEQFF. The CDR3 region has the DNA TGTGCCAGCAGCTTGACGGGGGCGCTTGGGAATGAGCAGTTCTTC.

The genes are TRBV25-1 and TRBJ1-3; the D is unclear. The germline V and J ends were trimmed by 1 base and 4 bases, with 5 bases remaining between them. The germline V gene has CDR1 MGHDK and CDR2 SYGVNS. This CDR3 region has 13 residues. The CDR3 nucleotides are TGTGCCAGCAGTGAATGGGAGGGAAACACCATATATTTT. Residues: CASSEWEGNTIYF.

The genes are TRBV4-1 and TRBJ2-2; 8 bases agree with TRBD1. Germline V lookup: CDR1 MGHRA, CDR2 YSYEKL. With 4 bases clipped from V and 5 bases from J, the junction kept 3 bases outside the gene matches. The CDR3 is 14 residues long. CDR3 in amino acids: CASSPGQGTGELFF. The CDR3 DNA sequence: TGCGCCAGCAGCCCCGGACAGGGAACCGGGGAGCTGTTTTTT.

This rearrangement joins TRBV10-1 to TRBJ2-1; no clear D. The CDR3 is 12 amino acids. V dropped 3 bases and J dropped 6 bases, with 6 bases sitting between them. Germline-derived CDR1 and CDR2 are WNHNN and SYGVQD (reference sequence). The CDR3 region has the DNA TGCGCCAGCAGTGAAGATGGCAATGAGCAGTTCTTC. It codes for CASSEDGNEQFF.

V gene TRBV6-6 combines with J gene TRBJ1-1; D gene uncertain. This CDR3 is 12 amino acids long. Germline V lookup: CDR1 MNHNY, CDR2 SVGAGI (reference sequence). V was pared by 6 bases and J by 2 bases, with 7 bases between. CDR3 loop: CASSPGNTEAFF. The CDR3 region has the DNA TGTGCCAGCAGCCCCGGCAACACTGAAGCTTTCTTT.

The chain combines TRBV9 with TRBJ2-1; 8 bases agree with TRBD2. V shed 4 bases, J shed 1 base, and the junction held 7 bases outside the gene matches. The CDR3 covers 16 residues. The germline gives CDR1 SGDLS, CDR2 YYNGEE. The CDR3 region has the DNA TGTGCCAGCAGCTTGACTAGCGCCTTTTCCTACAATGAGCAGTTCTTC. Amino acids: CASSLTSAFSYNEQFF.

The chain combines TRBV5-5 with TRBJ1-2, with no clear D. CDR3 length equals 13 residues. With 0 bases removed from V and 5 bases from J, the gap between germline ends came to 8 bases. CDR1 and CDR2 from the germline V gene are SGHKS and YYEKEE (reference sequence). In nucleotides, the CDR3 is TGTGCCAGCAGCTTGGGGCAGCGTTATGGCTACACCTTC. Residues: CASSLGQRYGYTF.

The genes are TRBV4-3 and TRBJ2-1; 7 positions agree with TRBD1. Germline CDR1 and CDR2: LGHNA and YSLEER. This CDR3 comprises 13 residues. The V gene end was trimmed by 4 bases and the J gene end by 13 bases; junction bases not matched to a gene: 10. As DNA, the CDR3 is TGCGCCAGCAGCCCCGCAGGACAGGAGTACCAGTTCTTC. Encoded protein: CASSPAGQEYQFF.

V and J are TRBV2 and TRBJ1-4; 9 bases map to TRBD1. This CDR3 contains 14 residues. V lost 7 bases and J lost 7; bases outside the gene matches: 7. CDR1 and CDR2 from the germline V gene are SNHLY and FYNNEI. The DNA for the CDR3 is TGTGCCAGCAAACGCACAGGGGGCCGTGAAAAACTGTTTTTT. Amino acids: CASKRTGGREKLFF. Complete variable domain (other parts from reference TRBV2 and TRBJ1-4): EPEVTQTPSHQVTQMGQEVILRCVPISNHLYFYWYRQILGQKVEFLVSFYNNEISEKSEIFDDQFSVERPDGSNFTLKIRSTKLEDSAMYFCASKRTGGREKLFFGSGTQLSVL.

This sequence joins TRBV9 and TRBJ2-7; D not resolved. The length of the CDR3 is 14 residues. The germline V gene has CDR1 SGDLS and CDR2 YYNGEE. The germline V and J ends were trimmed by 0 bases and 7 bases, with 14 bases remaining between them. CDR3 region: CASSVAWAKGEQYF. CDR3 DNA: TGTGCCAGCAGCGTAGCATGGGCAAAAGGGGAGCAGTACTTC.

This clone was observed a single time. The V gene is TRBV28, the J gene TRBJ1-2, with D tentatively TRBD1 (6 bases). CDR1 MDHEN and CDR2 SYDVKM come from the germline V gene. The length of the CDR3 is 14 residues. V lost 4 bases and J 8 bases, leaving 17 bases between the germline ends. The CDR3 coding sequence is TGTGCCAGCAGTTGGGGACAACTTACGGGGGGCTACACCTTC. This translates into CASSWGQLTGGYTF.

This chain uses TRBV4-2 with TRBJ2-3; unclear D gene. In germline, CDR1 is LGHNA, CDR2 YNFKEQ. This CDR3 region has 14 residues. Trimming removed 0 bases from V and 3 bases from J, with 7 bases in between. As DNA, the CDR3 is TGTGCCAGCAGCCAAGAAAAAAGGACAGATACGCAGTATTTT. It translates to CASSQEKRTDTQYF.

This clone was counted once. The chain employs TRBV7-9 and TRBJ1-2; D call uncertain. The V gene lost 5 bases and the J gene lost 0 bases, with 10 bases spanning the gap. CDR3 length: 14 residues. In germline, CDR1 is SEHNR, CDR2 FQNEAQ (reference sequence). The CDR3 DNA reads as TGTGCCAGCAGCATAGGATTCGCTAACTATGGCTACACCTTC. It is translated as CASSIGFANYGYTF.

CDR3 loop: CASSFLRERGDTQYF. The DNA of the CDR3 is TGTGCCAGCAGCTTTCTACGGGAGAGGGGAGATACGCAGTATTTT. The V and J genes are TRBV7-9 and TRBJ2-3; possibly TRBD2 for D (6 bases). This CDR3 is 15 amino acids long. The V end lost 3 bases, the J end lost 5 bases, and 15 bases lay between the germline ends. Germline CDR1 SEHNR, CDR2 FQNEAQ (reference sequence).

The chain has TRBV13 and TRBJ2-7; 9 bases are a match to TRBD1. Germline loops: CDR1 PRHDT, CDR2 FYEKMQ (reference sequence). Trimming removed 4 bases from V and 2 bases from J; junction bases left unmatched: 6. CDR3 length: 15 residues. As DNA, the CDR3 is TGTGCCAGCAGCTCCGGGACAGGGCCCGCCTACGAGCAGTACTTC. Protein product: CASSSGTGPAYEQYF.

The chain couples TRBV13 to TRBJ2-1, with 7 positions matching TRBD1. The junction had 4 bases not matched to a gene; V was cut back by 4 bases and J by 7 bases. The CDR3 runs to 13 residues. Germline V gives CDR1 PRHDT, CDR2 FYEKMQ (reference sequence). Here the CDR3 reads CASSSGQENEQFF. The CDR3 DNA follows: TGTGCCAGCAGCTCCGGACAGGAGAATGAGCAGTTCTTC.

J is TRBJ1-2 and V is TRBV7-6, with TRBD1 identical over 8 bases. CDR1 is SGHVS and CDR2 is FNYEAQ in the germline V gene. The CDR3 totals 15 residues. V lost 5 bases and J lost 6; bases outside the gene matches: 11. The CDR3 protein is CASSPYLTGGNGYTF. The CDR3, as DNA: TGTGCCAGCAGCCCCTACCTTACAGGGGGGAATGGCTACACCTTC.

V and J are TRBV4-1 and TRBJ2-3, with D possibly being TRBD2 (5 bases). V lost 4 bases and J lost 5, with 13 bases in between. Germline assignment: CDR1 MGHRA and CDR2 YSYEKL. The CDR3 loop spans 14 amino acids. Here the CDR3 reads CASSPTYSGDTQYF. The CDR3 nucleotides are TGCGCCAGCAGCCCAACTTACAGCGGAGATACGCAGTATTTT.

This clone was observed a few times. This chain links TRBV28 with TRBJ2-5; TRBD2 matches at 8 bases. The germline V gene encodes CDR1 MDHEN and CDR2 SYDVKM. Germline trimming cut 4 bases from V and 5 bases from J; bases unmatched to any gene: 15. The CDR3 loop spans 17 amino acids. The CDR3 loop reads CASSSPRGGQGSETQYF. DNA of the CDR3: TGTGCCAGCAGTTCACCCCGGGGGGGGCAGGGTTCGGAGACCCAGTACTTC.

The chain joins TRBV13 to TRBJ1-3; 7 nucleotides agree with TRBD1. Germline CDR1 and CDR2: PRHDT and FYEKMQ (reference sequence). J gave up 7 bases and V 0 bases, and 0 bases lay outside the gene matches. The CDR3 has 13 amino acids. The CDR3 region has the DNA TGTGCCAGCAGCTTAGGGACAGGGAACACCATATATTTT. Translated, it gives CASSLGTGNTIYF.

The rearrangement uses TRBV27 and TRBJ2-1; D possibly corresponds to TRBD2 (5 bases). CDR3 length: 12 residues. With 9 bases removed from V and 9 bases from J, the gap between germline ends came to 15 bases. CDR1 and CDR2 from the germline V gene are MNHEY and SMNVEV (reference sequence). CDR3 in amino acids: CASHTRAGEQFF. CDR3 DNA sequence: TGTGCCAGTCATACTAGGGCTGGTGAGCAGTTCTTC.

Of note for this clone: One end of the junction is discordant with germline, which a read error may explain. This chain connects TRBV27 to TRBJ2-1; 16 bases map to TRBD2. The CDR3 contains 18 residues. The V gene's germline CDR1 is MNHEY and CDR2 SMNVEV (reference sequence). In nucleotides, the CDR3 is TGTGCCAGCAGTTTACCGGGACTAGCGGGAGGGCCCTACAATGGGCAGTTCTTC. Its protein is CASSLPGLAGGPYNGQFF.

In its sample, this clone was seen a few times. The V gene is TRBV4-3, the J gene TRBJ1-2; D gene uncertain. V lost 3 bases and J 2 bases, leaving 10 bases between the germline ends. Germline lookup yields CDR1 LGHNA and CDR2 YSLEER. This CDR3 has 14 residues. The CDR3 sequence is CASSHDGRNYGYTF. As DNA, the CDR3 is TGCGCCAGCAGCCATGACGGACGGAACTATGGCTACACCTTC.

The chain is built from TRBV4-2 and TRBJ2-3; 7 nucleotides agree with TRBD2. V dropped 4 bases and J dropped 0; count of bases not matched to a gene: 10. The CDR3 is made up of 17 amino acids. Germline-derived CDR1 and CDR2 are LGHNA and YNFKEQ. This CDR3 reads CASSPRGSGPSTDTQYF. In DNA form, the CDR3 reads TGTGCCAGCAGCCCGCGGGGTAGCGGGCCTAGCACAGATACGCAGTATTTT.

The rearrangement links TRBV27 to TRBJ2-7, with 12 bases identical to TRBD2. The ends lost 4 bases at V and 2 bases at J; junction bases unmatched: 3. This CDR3 has 15 residues. CDR1 and CDR2 (germline): MNHEY, SMNVEV (reference sequence). CDR3: CASSSRTSGTYEQYF. CDR3 bases: TGTGCCAGCAGTTCACGGACTAGCGGGACCTACGAGCAGTACTTC.

The V and J genes are TRBV28 and TRBJ1-6, with TRBD1 matching 8 bases. Germline V CDR1 and CDR2: MDHEN, SYDVKM. The CDR3 has 19 amino acids. The ends lost 4 bases at V and 4 bases at J; junction bases unmatched: 15. CDR3 in DNA: TGTGCCAGCAGTTCCTCGACAGGGGACGGGGGCCTATATAATTCACCCCTCCACTTT. Translation gives CASSSSTGDGGLYNSPLHF.